Listed below are T cell receptor beta chains from one sample, sequenced in a study of T cells in Graves' hyperthyroidism and ophthalmopathy. TCRdb reanalysed the multiplex PCR reads using MiXCR and keeps one entry per CDR3 protein. The table has about 560,000 distinct CDR3 sequences, approximately 15% seen once; the top ten hold approximately 20%. Sequences were obtained from blood. The receptors stem from a woman aged 18-30 years with Graves' hyperthyroidism. CDR3s include the opening cysteine and the closing phenylalanine or tryptophan. The D gene is left open where the match is weak. Rows may omit the clone size; those that give it use once, few, many or a size class.

cdr3_aa cdr3_nt j_call d_call clone_size v_call
CAWSKGSYEQYF TGTGCCTGGAGTAAGGGTTCCTACGAGCAGTACTTC TRBJ2-7 - many TRBV30
CSVWARGNSYEQYF TGCAGTGTCTGGGCGAGGGGGAACTCCTACGAGCAGTACTTC TRBJ2-7 - - TRBV20-1
CASSSRGRSNQPQHF TGTGCCAGCAGTAGCAGGGGGCGAAGCAATCAGCCCCAGCATTTT TRBJ1-5 TRBD1 many TRBV28
CASSLLAGGPSNTGELFF TGTGCCAGCAGCTTATTAGCAGGAGGTCCCTCGAACACCGGGGAGCTGTTTTTT TRBJ2-2 - - TRBV7-3
CASSTHPEVAEQFF TGTGCCAGTAGTACCCACCCAGAGGTGGCTGAGCAGTTCTTC TRBJ2-1 - - TRBV19
CASSRGWTGTYNEQFF TGTGCCAGCAGCCGTGGGTGGACAGGGACCTACAATGAGCAGTTCTTC TRBJ2-1 TRBD1 - TRBV7-9
CAWSVMAEKLFF TGTGCCTGGAGTGTAATGGCCGAAAAACTGTTTTTT TRBJ1-4 - few TRBV30
CASNSRGDTIYF TGTGCCAGCAATTCAAGGGGAGACACCATATATTTT TRBJ1-3 - many TRBV12-3/TRBV12-4
CSAPNPQGGTYEQYF TGCAGTGCTCCAAACCCACAGGGGGGGACCTACGAGCAGTACTTC TRBJ2-7 - many TRBV20-1
CASSYSLPDTQYF TGTGCCAGCAGTTACTCCCTACCAGATACGCAGTATTTT TRBJ2-3 - many TRBV6-2/TRBV6-3
CSVPGTGHYEQYF TGCAGTGTTCCCGGGACAGGCCACTACGAGCAGTACTTC TRBJ2-7 TRBD1 - TRBV20-1
CASSASREFGANVLTF TGTGCCAGCAGCGCCAGCCGGGAGTTTGGGGCCAACGTCCTGACTTTC TRBJ2-6 - few TRBV7-9
CASSRKDIQPPEQYF TGTGCCAGCTCACGAAAGGACATCCAACCCCCCGAGCAGTACTTC TRBJ2-7 - - TRBV18
CASSLSRDPNTEAFF TGTGCCAGCAGCTTAAGTAGGGACCCGAACACTGAAGCTTTCTTT TRBJ1-1 - few TRBV7-6
CASSPTGLAGPGELFF TGTGCCAGCAGCCCGACGGGACTAGCGGGGCCCGGGGAGCTGTTTTTT TRBJ2-2 TRBD2 few TRBV12-3/TRBV12-4
CASSSGRSFFYEQYF TGTGCCAGCAGCAGCGGACGGTCCTTCTTCTACGAGCAGTACTTC TRBJ2-7 - - TRBV5-4
CASSPRTSGGETQYF TGTGCCAGTAGTCCAAGGACTAGCGGGGGAGAGACCCAGTACTTC TRBJ2-5 TRBD2 few TRBV19
CASGSTRGRLTGELFF TGCGCCAGCGGTTCTACGAGGGGGCGACTAACCGGGGAGCTGTTTTTT TRBJ2-2 TRBD1 few TRBV5-1
CASSLPGLAGVSKNIQYF TGTGCCAGCTCACTCCCGGGACTAGCGGGAGTCTCCAAAAACATTCAGTACTTC TRBJ2-4 TRBD2 few TRBV18
CASRLLFGTVNTEAFF TGTGCCAGCAGACTCCTGTTCGGGACGGTGAACACTGAAGCTTTCTTT TRBJ1-1 - many TRBV12-3/TRBV12-4
CATGGRGSYEQYF TGTGCCACCGGCGGGAGAGGCTCCTACGAGCAGTACTTC TRBJ2-7 TRBD2 many TRBV6-1
CSARDLAGDNEQFF TGCAGTGCCAGAGATCTAGCGGGGGACAATGAGCAGTTCTTC TRBJ2-1 TRBD2 many TRBV20-1
CSVDRQKNTEAFF TGCAGCGTTGATAGGCAGAAAAACACTGAAGCTTTCTTT TRBJ1-1 - many TRBV29-1
CAWSVLGPATGELFF TGTGCCTGGAGTGTACTAGGCCCGGCCACCGGGGAGCTGTTTTTT TRBJ2-2 - - TRBV30
CASSIEDRGSQPQHF TGTGCCAGTAGTATAGAGGACAGGGGTTCTCAGCCCCAGCATTTT TRBJ1-5 TRBD1 few TRBV19
CASSIISGGETQYF TGTGCCAGTAGTATAATATCGGGAGGAGAGACCCAGTACTTC TRBJ2-5 TRBD2 - TRBV19
CASSLDGRGYEQYF TGCGCCAGCAGCTTGGACGGCAGGGGCTACGAGCAGTACTTC TRBJ2-7 - many TRBV5-1
CASSLGDRGSFNYGYTF TGTGCCAGCAGCTTGGGGGACAGGGGCAGCTTCAACTATGGCTACACCTTC TRBJ1-2 TRBD1 few TRBV5-8
CASSYGWEGRYEQYF TGTGCCAGCAGTTACGGTTGGGAGGGCCGCTACGAGCAGTACTTC TRBJ2-7 TRBD2 many TRBV6-2/TRBV6-3
CASSVTVLGQETQYF TGCGCCAGCAGTGTGACCGTTCTGGGCCAAGAGACCCAGTACTTC TRBJ2-5 - many TRBV10-1
CSAADNYGYTF TGCAGTGCTGCGGACAACTATGGCTACACCTTC TRBJ1-2 - many TRBV20-1
CASSELEDRNTEAFF TGTGCCAGCAGTGAGTTGGAGGATAGAAACACTGAAGCTTTCTTT TRBJ1-1 - many TRBV2
CSASSEGGANVLTF TGCAGTGCTAGTTCTGAGGGGGGGGCCAACGTCCTGACTTTC TRBJ2-6 - - TRBV20-1
CASLGTKLGDTQYF TGTGCCAGCTTGGGGACAAAGCTGGGGGATACGCAGTATTTT TRBJ2-3 - once TRBV19
CASSTQGNGEKLFF TGTGCCAGCAGCACTCAGGGGAACGGTGAAAAACTGTTTTTT TRBJ1-4 - - TRBV3-1
CASIAREASGNTIYF TGTGCCAGCATCGCAAGAGAAGCCTCTGGAAACACCATATATTTT TRBJ1-3 - many TRBV5-6
CAWSPGGKYQETQYF TGTGCCTGGAGCCCAGGGGGCAAATACCAAGAGACCCAGTACTTC TRBJ2-5 TRBD1 many TRBV30
CASSPGLNNQPQHF TGCGCCAGCAGCCCCGGGTTGAACAATCAGCCCCAGCATTTT TRBJ1-5 - - TRBV5-1
CALEGLAGGSVEQYF TGTGCCCTAGAGGGACTAGCGGGAGGTTCGGTCGAGCAGTACTTC TRBJ2-7 TRBD2 - TRBV6-1
CASSLHTDTQYF TGTGCCAGCAGCCTTCACACAGATACGCAGTATTTT TRBJ2-3 - many TRBV12-3/TRBV12-4